This TCR beta chain was recovered during a study of blood T cells in healthy people across ages. The CDR3 totals 14 residues. Germline trimming cut 3 bases from V and 5 bases from J; bases unmatched to any gene: 4. Then a second PCR, running about 6 to 12 cycles, was carried out with a sample-barcoded 5' primer and a J-beta primer mix. TCRdb re-derived calls from the 5' RACE reads in MiXCR, one entry per CDR3 protein. This table has about 640,000 distinct CDR3 sequences, roughly 53% appearing once. Points from the study as a whole: Because donor CMV status was unknown, expanded clonotype changes were possibly confounded. Roughly linear age-related decline in beta diversity appeared, significant by age about 40. Naive CD4+ cells and diversity were both higher in long-lived donors than in aged donors.

Regarding this clonotype: No antigen is known for it.

Sequencing input: blood. The chain employs TRBV12-3 or TRBV12-4 and TRBJ2-3; 8 positions match TRBD2. The clonotype comes from a man between 60 and 75 years old in good health. The CDR3 loop is CASSFGGGIDTQYF. The CDR3 DNA follows: TGTGCCAGCAGTTTTGGCGGGGGGATAGATACGCAGTATTTT.